These 14 T cell receptor beta chains originate from one sample sequenced in a study of early T cells in non-severe SARS-CoV-2 infection. One entry per CDR3 protein, called by TCRdb with MiXCR from the 5' RACE reads. The sample includes 25,000 to 35,000 distinct CDR3 sequences, 4.7% of them seen just once. The material sequenced was whole blood. These receptors were taken from an adult who was a healthcare worker with PCR-confirmed SARS-CoV-2 infection or an uninfected control (not recorded which).

This clonotype appeared a single time. One end of the junction fails to match germline, which may point to a read error. V and J are TRBV11-2 and TRBJ2-5; 13 nucleotides match TRBD2. The germline CDR1 and CDR2 sequences are SGHAT and FQNNGV. The CDR3 extends over 16 amino acids. The CDR3 loop is CASSKTSGGPQETLYF. In DNA form, the CDR3 reads TGTGCCAGCAGTAAGACTAGCGGGGGGCCACAAGAGACCCTGTACTTC.

This clonotype was counted many times. V and J are TRBV5-1 and TRBJ2-7, with TRBD2 matching 7 bases. Germline CDR1 reads SGHRS; CDR2 reads YFSETQ. The CDR3 totals 16 residues. Unmatched junction bases numbered 10, after V lost 4 bases and J lost 0 bases. The chain's CDR3 is CASSPQAGLSSYEQYF. DNA of the CDR3: TGCGCCAGCAGCCCCCAAGCGGGGCTCTCCTCCTACGAGCAGTACTTC.

This clonotype was observed many times. The CDR3 here is CASSLDRPGQGYGYTF. The DNA for the CDR3 is TGTGCCAGCAGCTTAGACAGACCGGGACAGGGCTATGGCTACACCTTC. The chain uses TRBV7-2 and TRBJ1-2, with 9 bases aligning to TRBD1. The CDR3 is made up of 16 amino acids. Per germline, CDR1 SGHTA and CDR2 FQGNSA. Germline trimming cut 1 base from V and 4 bases from J; bases unmatched to any gene: 7. Together with reference TRBV7-2 and TRBJ1-2, the CDR3 gives the full variable domain: GAGVSQSPSNKVTEKGKDVELRCDPISGHTALYWYRQSLGQGLEFLIYFQGNSAPDKSGLPSDRFSAERTGGSVSTLTIQRTQQEDSAVYLCASSLDRPGQGYGYTFGSGTRLTVV.

There are a few counts of this clonotype. The V and J genes are TRBV12-3 or TRBV12-4 and TRBJ1-3; D perhaps matches TRBD1 (5 bases). The CDR3 has 16 residues. The V and J ends lost 6 bases and 4 bases respectively, with 19 bases between them. Here the CDR3 reads CASSLSLVGEGNTIYF. The CDR3 DNA reads as TGTGCCAGCAGCCTTTCCCTCGTGGGGGAAGGAAACACCATATATTTT.

This clonotype was counted ten times or more. The chain combines TRBV5-1 with TRBJ2-5, with D uncertain. Germline V CDR1 and CDR2: SGHRS, YFSETQ. V was trimmed by 0 bases and J by 2 bases, leaving 14 bases between them. This CDR3 has 16 amino acids. The CDR3 region has the DNA TGCGCCAGCAGCTTGGAGTTGGTGTCGAATCAAGAGACCCAGTACTTC. This encodes CASSLELVSNQETQYF.

The rearrangement joins TRBV7-9 to TRBJ1-1; D is unresolved. V lost 5 bases and J 4 bases, leaving 14 bases between the germline ends. CDR3 length equals 14 residues. Germline V CDR1 and CDR2: SEHNR, FQNEAQ (reference sequence). This CDR3 is CASSPSGPGTEAFF. In DNA form, the CDR3 reads TGTGCCAGCAGCCCCTCAGGCCCGGGCACTGAAGCTTTCTTT.

This clonotype appeared many times. The chain carries TRBV5-1 and TRBJ2-5, with a tentative D call TRBD2 (6 bases). V was cut by 5 bases and J by 4 bases, with 15 bases left in between. The CDR3 contains 14 residues. From germline, CDR1 is SGHRS and CDR2 YFSETQ. CDR3 amino acids: CASRIRLGRETQYF. CDR3 sequence (DNA): TGCGCCAGCAGAATTAGACTAGGGAGAGAGACCCAGTACTTC.

By share, this clonotype ranks as medium-sized (0.01 to 0.1%). V gene TRBV6-5 combines with J gene TRBJ2-4; the D is unclear. The CDR3 is 15 residues long. V lost 0 bases and J lost 3, with 9 bases in between. Germline V lookup: CDR1 MNHEY, CDR2 SVGAGI. CDR3 nucleotide sequence: TGTGCCAGCAGTTACTCGATGGACCGCAAAAACATTCAGTACTTC. Its protein product is CASSYSMDRKNIQYF.

This clonotype was counted many times. The chain employs TRBV5-1 and TRBJ2-6; D unresolved. This CDR3 has 15 amino acids. Trimming pared 5 bases from V and 4 bases from J, leaving 13 bases between. The germline gives CDR1 SGHRS, CDR2 YFSETQ. The CDR3 DNA follows: TGCGCCAGCAGGTCCGGCCGGCAAGGGGCCAACGTCCTGACTTTC. It yields the protein CASRSGRQGANVLTF.

The rearrangement uses TRBV12-3 or TRBV12-4 and TRBJ2-5; TRBD2 might be the D (5 bases). V was clipped by 3 bases and J by 0 bases, with 14 bases between them. The CDR3 runs to 16 residues. CDR3 coding DNA: TGTGCCAGCAGTTTCGGGGAGCCTAGGTACCAAGAGACCCAGTACTTC. Translated, it gives CASSFGEPRYQETQYF.

This clonotype was observed a handful of times. The chain has TRBV7-9 and TRBJ2-2; 8 nucleotides match TRBD1. CDR1 SEHNR and CDR2 FQNEAQ come from the germline V gene (reference sequence). V lost 2 bases to trimming and J lost 6 bases; unmatched junction nucleotides: 8. This CDR3 is 16 amino acids long. This CDR3 reads CASSLFVTGVAGELFF. CDR3 nucleotide sequence: TGTGCCAGCAGCTTATTCGTGACAGGGGTTGCCGGGGAGCTGTTTTTT.

This clonotype was detected many times. The rearrangement joins TRBV5-4 to TRBJ1-6; possibly TRBD1 for D (6 bases). This CDR3 spans 14 amino acids. Germline CDR1 SGHNT, CDR2 YYREEE (reference sequence). The V and J ends lost 5 bases and 9 bases respectively, with 15 bases between them. The CDR3 DNA follows: TGTGCCAGCAGTTTGAAGGGGGAGGGTTCACCCCTCCACTTT. Its protein product is CASSLKGEGSPLHF. Filled out from reference TRBV5-4 and TRBJ1-6, the complete variable domain reads ETGVTQSPTHLIKTRGQQVTLRCSSQSGHNTVSWYQQALGQGPQFIFQYYREEENGRGNFPPRFSGLQFPNYSSELNVNALELDDSALYLCASSLKGEGSPLHFGNGTRLTVT.

This clonotype has a count of ten or more. The chain carries TRBV7-2 and TRBJ2-3; 7 nucleotides agree with TRBD1. CDR3 length: 17 amino acids. Germline CDR1 is SGHTA and CDR2 is FQGNSA. The trim removed 1 base at V and 0 bases at J, leaving 7 bases unmatched. The CDR3 loop is CASSLVGGPSSTDTQYF. CDR3 sequence (DNA): TGTGCCAGCAGCTTAGTAGGGGGCCCCTCTAGCACAGATACGCAGTATTTT. The whole variable domain, remainder taken from reference TRBV7-2 and TRBJ2-3, is GAGVSQSPSNKVTEKGKDVELRCDPISGHTALYWYRQSLGQGLEFLIYFQGNSAPDKSGLPSDRFSAERTGGSVSTLTIQRTQQEDSAVYLCASSLVGGPSSTDTQYFGPGTRLTVL.

This clonotype has at least ten counts. This sequence joins TRBV11-2 and TRBJ2-3, with D perhaps assigned TRBD1 or TRBD2 (5 bases each). The CDR3 is made up of 14 amino acids. CDR1 and CDR2 from the germline V gene are SGHAT and FQNNGV. V dropped 5 bases and J dropped 1 base, with 10 bases sitting between them. This CDR3 reads CASSRWDRTDTQYF. The CDR3 DNA reads TGTGCCAGCAGCAGATGGGACCGCACAGATACGCAGTATTTT. Full variable domain (rest looked up from reference TRBV11-2 and TRBJ2-3): EAGVAQSPRYKIIEKRQSVAFWCNPISGHATLYWYQQILGQGPKLLIQFQNNGVVDDSQLPKDRFSAERLKGVDSTLKIQPAKLEDSAVYLCASSRWDRTDTQYFGPGTRLTVL.